The rows below give T cell receptor beta chains drawn from one sample of a study of cytomegalovirus exposure and HLA in healthy donors. Using immunoSEQ multiplex PCR, the repertoire was profiled, and TCRdb retains in-frame clones only, with some absent. The sample lists approximately 120,000 clones; around 90% were seen once. The sequencing input was PBMCs. The receptors shown here come from a woman aged 18-29 years in good health and CMV-seronegative. Each CDR3 is given with its conserved first and last residue. Each record gives: J gene, V gene, CDR3 length, CDR3 protein.

J: TRBJ2-4
V: TRBV30
length: 12
CDR3: CAWRASGGLEYF

J: TRBJ2-1
V: TRBV5-4
length: 16
CDR3: CASSLVGGSSYNEQFF

J: TRBJ2-1
V: TRBV9
length: 15
CDR3: CASSVDGERGNEQFF

J: TRBJ2-3
V: TRBV19
length: 13
CDR3: CASSYRFQDTQYF

J: TRBJ1-6
V: TRBV28
length: 19
CDR3: CASSTTGRWEFSYNSPLHF

J: TRBJ1-3
V: TRBV28
length: 18
CDR3: CASRPAVGQTHSGNTIYF

J: TRBJ1-5
V: TRBV27
length: 13
CDR3: CASSATGNQPQHF

J: TRBJ1-4
V: TRBV2
length: 13
CDR3: CASGAGGGEKLFF

J: TRBJ2-1
V: TRBV7-2
length: 15
CDR3: CASSLAQGLYNEQFF

J: TRBJ1-2
V: TRBV19
length: 14
CDR3: CASKPGQGDYGYTF

J: TRBJ2-1
V: TRBV9
length: 15
CDR3: CASSPQAGKGNEQFF

J: TRBJ1-2
V: TRBV6-1
length: 13
CDR3: CASSEGQRYGYTF

J: TRBJ1-1
V: TRBV30
length: 13
CDR3: CACRVQGDTEAFF

J: TRBJ2-1
V: TRBV2
length: 16
CDR3: CASSVLGGTSYNEQFF

J: TRBJ1-1
V: TRBV28
length: 17
CDR3: CASSSGQGGVSWTEAFF

J: TRBJ2-3
V: TRBV5-1
length: 16
CDR3: CASSLRTSGTTDTQYF

J: TRBJ1-1
V: TRBV30
length: 13
CDR3: CAWSVNGGTEAFF

J: TRBJ1-6
V: TRBV27
length: 14
CDR3: CASSSPGRREPLHF

J: TRBJ1-3
V: TRBV12-5
length: 16
CDR3: CASGLVVSGSGNTIYF

J: TRBJ2-3
V: TRBV5-1
length: 16
CDR3: CASRLIALTSTDTQYF